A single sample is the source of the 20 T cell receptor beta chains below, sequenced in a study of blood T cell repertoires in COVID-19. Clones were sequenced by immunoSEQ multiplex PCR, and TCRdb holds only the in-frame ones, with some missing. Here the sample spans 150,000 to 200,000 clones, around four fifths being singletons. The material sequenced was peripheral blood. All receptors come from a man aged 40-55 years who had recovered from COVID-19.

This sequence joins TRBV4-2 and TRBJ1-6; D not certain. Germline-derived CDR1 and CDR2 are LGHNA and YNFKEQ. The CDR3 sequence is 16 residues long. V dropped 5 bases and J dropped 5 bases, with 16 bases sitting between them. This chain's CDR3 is CASSSLEVVDNSPLHF. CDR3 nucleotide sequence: TGTGCCAGCAGCTCATTGGAGGTAGTAGATAATTCACCCCTCCACTTT.

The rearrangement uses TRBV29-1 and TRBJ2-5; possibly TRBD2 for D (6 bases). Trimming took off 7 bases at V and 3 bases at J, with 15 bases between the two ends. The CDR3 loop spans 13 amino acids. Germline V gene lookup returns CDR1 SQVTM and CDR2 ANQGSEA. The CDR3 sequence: CSAQRPGEETQYF. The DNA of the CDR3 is TGCAGCGCTCAGAGGCCGGGAGAAGAGACCCAGTACTTC.

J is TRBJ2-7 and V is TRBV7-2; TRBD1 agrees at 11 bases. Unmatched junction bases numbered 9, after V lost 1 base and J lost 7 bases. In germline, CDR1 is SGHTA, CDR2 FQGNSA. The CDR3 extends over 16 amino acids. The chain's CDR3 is CASSLDAGTGGREQYF. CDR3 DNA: TGTGCCAGCAGCTTAGATGCCGGGACAGGGGGTCGAGAGCAGTACTTC.

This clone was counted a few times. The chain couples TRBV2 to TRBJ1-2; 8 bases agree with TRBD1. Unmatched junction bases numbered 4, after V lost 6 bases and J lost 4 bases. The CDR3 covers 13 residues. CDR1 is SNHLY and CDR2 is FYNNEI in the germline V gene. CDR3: CASRAGQVYGYTF. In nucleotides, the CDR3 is TGTGCCAGCAGGGCGGGACAGGTCTATGGCTACACCTTC.

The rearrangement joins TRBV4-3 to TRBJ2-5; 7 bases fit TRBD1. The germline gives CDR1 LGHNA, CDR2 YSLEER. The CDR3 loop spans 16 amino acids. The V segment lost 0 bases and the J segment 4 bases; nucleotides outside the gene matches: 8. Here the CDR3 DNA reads TGCGCCAGCAGCCAAGAGGGTTGGGGACAGAGAGAGACCCAGTACTTC. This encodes CASSQEGWGQRETQYF.

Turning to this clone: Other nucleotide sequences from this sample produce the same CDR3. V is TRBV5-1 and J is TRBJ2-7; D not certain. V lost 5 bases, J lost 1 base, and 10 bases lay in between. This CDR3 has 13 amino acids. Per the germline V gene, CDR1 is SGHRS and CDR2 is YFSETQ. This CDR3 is CASSDTPSYEQYF. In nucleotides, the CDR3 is TGCGCCAGCAGTGACACCCCTTCCTACGAGCAGTACTTC.

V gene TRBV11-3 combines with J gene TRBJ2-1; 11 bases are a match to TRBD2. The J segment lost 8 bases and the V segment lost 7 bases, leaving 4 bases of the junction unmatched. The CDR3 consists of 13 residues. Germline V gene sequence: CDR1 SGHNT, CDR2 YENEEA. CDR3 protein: CASTLAGGYEQFF. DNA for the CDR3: TGTGCCAGCACCCTAGCGGGGGGCTATGAGCAGTTCTTC.

The CDR3 DNA follows: TGTGCCAGCAGAGAGACAGGGGCCCAGAACACTGAAGCTTTCTTT. Translating it yields CASRETGAQNTEAFF. This rearrangement joins TRBV28 to TRBJ1-1; 8 bases line up with TRBD1. CDR1 and CDR2 from the germline V gene are MDHEN and SYDVKM. The CDR3 runs to 15 residues. V shed 6 bases and J 1 base; nucleotides not matched to a gene: 7.

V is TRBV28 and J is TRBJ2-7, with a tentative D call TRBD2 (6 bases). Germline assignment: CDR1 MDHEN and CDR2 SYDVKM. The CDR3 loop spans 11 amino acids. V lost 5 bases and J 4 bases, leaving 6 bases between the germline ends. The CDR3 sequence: CASSSGYEQYF. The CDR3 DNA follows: TGTGCCAGCAGTAGCGGGTACGAGCAGTACTTC.

CDR3: CASSLVGGGAYEQYF. In DNA, the CDR3 is TGTGCCAGCAGCCTAGTCGGCGGGGGGGCCTACGAGCAGTACTTC. The rearrangement joins TRBV11-3 to TRBJ2-7; 9 bases agree with TRBD2. Losses at the gene ends were 5 bases for V and 2 bases for J; bases not matched to a gene: 7. The CDR3 totals 15 residues. CDR1 and CDR2 (germline): SGHNT, YENEEA. The variable domain in full, with the rest retrieved from reference TRBV11-3 and TRBJ2-7, is EAGVVQSPRYKIIEKKQPVAFWCNPISGHNTLYWYLQNLGQGPELLIRYENEEAVDDSQLPKDRFSAERLKGVDSTLKIQPAELGDSAVYLCASSLVGGGAYEQYFGPGTRLTVT.

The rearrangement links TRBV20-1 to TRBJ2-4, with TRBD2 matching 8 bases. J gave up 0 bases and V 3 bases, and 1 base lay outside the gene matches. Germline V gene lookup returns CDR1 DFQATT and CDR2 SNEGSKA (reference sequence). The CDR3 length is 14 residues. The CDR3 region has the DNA TGCAGTGCTAGTAGCGGGGTAGCCAAAAACATTCAGTACTTC. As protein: CSASSGVAKNIQYF.

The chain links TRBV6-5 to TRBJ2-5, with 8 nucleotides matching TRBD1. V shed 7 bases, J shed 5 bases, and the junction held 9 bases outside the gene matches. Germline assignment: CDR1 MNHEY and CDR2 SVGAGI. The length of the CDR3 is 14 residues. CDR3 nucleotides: TGTGCCAGCACCCTGGGACAGGCGAGGGAGACCCAGTACTTC. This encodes CASTLGQARETQYF.

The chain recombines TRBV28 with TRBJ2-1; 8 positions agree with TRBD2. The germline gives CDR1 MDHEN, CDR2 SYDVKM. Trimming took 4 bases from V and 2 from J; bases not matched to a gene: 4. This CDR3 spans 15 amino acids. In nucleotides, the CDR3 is TGTGCCAGCAGTTCGCGACTAGCGCCCTACAATGAGCAGTTCTTC. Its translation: CASSSRLAPYNEQFF.

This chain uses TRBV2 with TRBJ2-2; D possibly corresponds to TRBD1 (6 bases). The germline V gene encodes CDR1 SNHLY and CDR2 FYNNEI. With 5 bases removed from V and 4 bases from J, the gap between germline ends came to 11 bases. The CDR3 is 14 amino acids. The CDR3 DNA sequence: TGTGCCAGCAGTTACGGACAGAGCACCGGGGAGCTGTTTTTT. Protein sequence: CASSYGQSTGELFF.

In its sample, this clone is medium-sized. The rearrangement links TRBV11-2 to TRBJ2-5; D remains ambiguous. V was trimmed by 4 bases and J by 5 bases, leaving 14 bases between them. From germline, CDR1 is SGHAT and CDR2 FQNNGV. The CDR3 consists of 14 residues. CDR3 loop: CASSSGQVKETQYF. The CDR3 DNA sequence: TGTGCCAGCAGCTCTGGGCAGGTCAAGGAGACCCAGTACTTC.

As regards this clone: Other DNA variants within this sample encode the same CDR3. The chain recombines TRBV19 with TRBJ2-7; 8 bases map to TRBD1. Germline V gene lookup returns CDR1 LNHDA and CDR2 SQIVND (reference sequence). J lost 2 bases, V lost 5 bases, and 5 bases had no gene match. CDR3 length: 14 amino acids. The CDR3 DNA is TGTGCCAGTAGTGCCGGGACAGGCCCCTACGAGCAGTACTTC. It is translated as CASSAGTGPYEQYF.

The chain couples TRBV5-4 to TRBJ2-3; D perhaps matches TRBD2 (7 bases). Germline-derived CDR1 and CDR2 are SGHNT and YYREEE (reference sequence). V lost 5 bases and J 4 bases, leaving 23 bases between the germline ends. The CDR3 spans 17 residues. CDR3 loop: CASRTGGQVKAPDTQYF. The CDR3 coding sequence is TGTGCCAGCAGAACCGGGGGGCAGGTTAAAGCACCAGATACGCAGTATTTT.

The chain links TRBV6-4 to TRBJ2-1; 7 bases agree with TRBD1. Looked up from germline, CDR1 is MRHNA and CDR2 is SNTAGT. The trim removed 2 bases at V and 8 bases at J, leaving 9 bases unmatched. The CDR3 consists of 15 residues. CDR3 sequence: CASSDKGTEGDEQFF. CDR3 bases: TGTGCCAGCAGTGACAAGGGGACAGAGGGGGATGAGCAGTTCTTC.

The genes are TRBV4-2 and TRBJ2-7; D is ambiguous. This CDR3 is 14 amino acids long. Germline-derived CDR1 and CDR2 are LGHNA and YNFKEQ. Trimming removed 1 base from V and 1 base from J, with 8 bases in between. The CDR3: CASSQGRSSYEQYF. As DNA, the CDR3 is TGTGCCAGCAGCCAAGGCCGGTCGTCCTACGAGCAGTACTTC.

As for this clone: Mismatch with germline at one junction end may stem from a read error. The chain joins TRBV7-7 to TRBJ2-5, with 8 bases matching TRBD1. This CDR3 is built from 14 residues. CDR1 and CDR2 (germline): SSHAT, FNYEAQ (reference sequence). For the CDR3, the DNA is TGTGCTAGCAGCCCCGACAGGGGATCTGAGACCCAGTACTTC. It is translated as CASSPDRGSETQYF.